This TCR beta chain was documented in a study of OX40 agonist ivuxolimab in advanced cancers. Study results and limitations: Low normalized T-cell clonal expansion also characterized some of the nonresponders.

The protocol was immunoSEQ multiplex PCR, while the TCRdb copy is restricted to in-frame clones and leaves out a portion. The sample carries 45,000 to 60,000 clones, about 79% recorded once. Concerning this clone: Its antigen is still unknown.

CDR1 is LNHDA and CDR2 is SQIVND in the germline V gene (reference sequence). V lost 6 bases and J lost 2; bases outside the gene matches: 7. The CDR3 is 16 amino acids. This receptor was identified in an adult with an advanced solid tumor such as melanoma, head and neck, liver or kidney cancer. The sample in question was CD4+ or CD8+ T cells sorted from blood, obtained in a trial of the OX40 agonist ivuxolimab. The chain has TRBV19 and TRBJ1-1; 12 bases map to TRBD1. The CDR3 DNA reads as TGTGCCAGTAGCACCGGGACAGGGGGCATCAACACTGAAGCTTTCTTT. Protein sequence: CASSTGTGGINTEAFF.